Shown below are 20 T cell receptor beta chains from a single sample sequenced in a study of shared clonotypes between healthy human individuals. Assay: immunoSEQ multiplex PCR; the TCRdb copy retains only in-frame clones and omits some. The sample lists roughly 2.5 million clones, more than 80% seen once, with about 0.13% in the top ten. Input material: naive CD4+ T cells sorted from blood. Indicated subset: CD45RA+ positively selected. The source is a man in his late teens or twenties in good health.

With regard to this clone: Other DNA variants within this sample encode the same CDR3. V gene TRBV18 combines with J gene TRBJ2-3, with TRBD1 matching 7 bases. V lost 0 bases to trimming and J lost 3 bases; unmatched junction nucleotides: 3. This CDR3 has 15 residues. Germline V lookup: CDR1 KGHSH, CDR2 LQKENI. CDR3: CASSPPHRGTDTQYF. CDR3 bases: TGTGCCAGCTCACCACCTCACAGGGGAACAGATACGCAGTATTTT.

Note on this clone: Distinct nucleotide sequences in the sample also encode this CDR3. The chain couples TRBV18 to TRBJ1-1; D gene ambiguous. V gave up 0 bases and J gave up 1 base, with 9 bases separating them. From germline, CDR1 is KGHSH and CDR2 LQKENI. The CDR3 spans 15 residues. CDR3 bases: TGTGCCAGCTCACCACCATCAGGACGGAACACTGAAGCTTTCTTT. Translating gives CASSPPSGRNTEAFF.

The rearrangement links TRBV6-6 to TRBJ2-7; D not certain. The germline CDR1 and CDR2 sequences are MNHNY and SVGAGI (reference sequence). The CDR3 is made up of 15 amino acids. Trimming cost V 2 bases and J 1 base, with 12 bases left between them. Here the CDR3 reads CASSYLASSSYEQYF. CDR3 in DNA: TGTGCCAGCAGTTACCTTGCCTCATCATCCTACGAGCAGTACTTC.

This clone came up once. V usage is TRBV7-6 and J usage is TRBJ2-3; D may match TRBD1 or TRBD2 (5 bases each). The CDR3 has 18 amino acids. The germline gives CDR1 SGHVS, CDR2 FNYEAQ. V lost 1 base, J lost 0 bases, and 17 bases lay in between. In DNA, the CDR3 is TGTGCCAGCAGCTTAGGGAGTCAGGGACCTCCTAGCACAGATACGCAGTATTTT. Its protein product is CASSLGSQGPPSTDTQYF.

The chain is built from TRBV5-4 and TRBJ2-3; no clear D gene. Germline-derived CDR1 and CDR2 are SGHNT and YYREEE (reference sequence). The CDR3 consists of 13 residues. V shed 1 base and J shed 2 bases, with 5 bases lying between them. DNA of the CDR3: TGTGCCAGCAGCTTGTCCGCCACAGATACGCAGTATTTT. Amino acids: CASSLSATDTQYF.

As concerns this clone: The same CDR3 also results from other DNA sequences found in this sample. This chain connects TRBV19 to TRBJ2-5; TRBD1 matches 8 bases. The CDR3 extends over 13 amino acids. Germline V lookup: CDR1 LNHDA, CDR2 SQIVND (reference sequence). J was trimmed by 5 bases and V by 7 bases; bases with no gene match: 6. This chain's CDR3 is CASTPDRGETQYF. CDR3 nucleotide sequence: TGTGCCAGTACCCCAGACAGGGGTGAGACCCAGTACTTC.

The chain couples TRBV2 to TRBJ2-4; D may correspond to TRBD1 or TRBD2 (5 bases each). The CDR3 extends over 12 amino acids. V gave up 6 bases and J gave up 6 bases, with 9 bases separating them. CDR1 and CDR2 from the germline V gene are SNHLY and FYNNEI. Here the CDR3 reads CASRGPINIQYF. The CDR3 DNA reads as TGTGCCAGCAGGGGACCAATAAACATTCAGTACTTC.

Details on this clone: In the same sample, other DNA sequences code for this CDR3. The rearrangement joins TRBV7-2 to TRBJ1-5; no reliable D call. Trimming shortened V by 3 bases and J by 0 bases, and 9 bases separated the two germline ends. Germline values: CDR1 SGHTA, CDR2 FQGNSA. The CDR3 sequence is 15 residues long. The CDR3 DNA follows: TGTGCCAGCAGCTTTTCGGGAACTAGCAATCAGCCCCAGCATTTT. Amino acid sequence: CASSFSGTSNQPQHF.

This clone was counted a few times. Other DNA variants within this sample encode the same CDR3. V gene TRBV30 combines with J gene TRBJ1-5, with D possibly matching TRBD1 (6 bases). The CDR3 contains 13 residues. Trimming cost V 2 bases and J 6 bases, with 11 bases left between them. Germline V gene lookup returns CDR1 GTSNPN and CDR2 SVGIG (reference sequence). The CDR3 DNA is TGTGCCTGGAGTCCTACAGGGAGTCAGCCCCAGCATTTT. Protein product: CAWSPTGSQPQHF.

CDR3 bases: TGTGCCAGCTCACCACCGGCAAGGGAATCCTACGAGCAGTACTTC. Translating gives CASSPPARESYEQYF. The chain carries TRBV18 and TRBJ2-7; D is unclear. This CDR3 comprises 15 residues. Germline lookup yields CDR1 KGHSH and CDR2 LQKENI. V lost 0 bases and J 1 base, leaving 10 bases between the germline ends.

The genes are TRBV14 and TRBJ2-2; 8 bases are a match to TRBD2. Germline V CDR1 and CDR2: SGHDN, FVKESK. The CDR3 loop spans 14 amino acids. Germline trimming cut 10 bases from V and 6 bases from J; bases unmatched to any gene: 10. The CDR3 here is CATRTREASGELFF. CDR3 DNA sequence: TGTGCCACCCGCACGCGGGAGGCTTCCGGGGAGCTGTTTTTT.

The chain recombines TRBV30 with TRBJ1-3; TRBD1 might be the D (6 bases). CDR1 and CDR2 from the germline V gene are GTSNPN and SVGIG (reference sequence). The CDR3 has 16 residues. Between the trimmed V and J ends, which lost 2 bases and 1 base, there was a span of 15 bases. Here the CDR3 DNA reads TGTGCCTGGAGTCCCCAGGGGCGAAGGTCTGGAAACACCATATATTTT. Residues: CAWSPQGRRSGNTIYF.

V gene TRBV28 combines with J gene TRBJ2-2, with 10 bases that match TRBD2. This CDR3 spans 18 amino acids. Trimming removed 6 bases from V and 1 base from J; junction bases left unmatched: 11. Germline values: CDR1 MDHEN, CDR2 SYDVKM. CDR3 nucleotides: TGTGCCAGCAGCTTTTGGCTAGCGGGGGCTTTGAACACCGGGGAGCTGTTTTTT. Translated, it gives CASSFWLAGALNTGELFF.

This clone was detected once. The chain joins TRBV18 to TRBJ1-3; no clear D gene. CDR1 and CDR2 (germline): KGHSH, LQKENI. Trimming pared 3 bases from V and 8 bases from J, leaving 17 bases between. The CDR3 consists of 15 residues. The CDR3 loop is CASSPGLGQRDTIYF. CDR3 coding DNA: TGTGCCAGCTCACCGGGTCTCGGGCAACGGGACACCATATATTTT.

The CDR3 loop is CASALVQGADTQYF. In nucleotides, the CDR3 is TGTGCTAGTGCTCTGGTCCAAGGGGCAGATACGCAGTATTTT. V is TRBV12-5 and J is TRBJ2-3, with D tentatively TRBD1 (5 bases). V gave up 7 bases and J gave up 4 bases, with 15 bases separating them. The CDR3 has 14 amino acids. Germline loops: CDR1 LGHNT, CDR2 FRNRAP.

The CDR3 DNA reads as TGTGCCAGCAGTGAAGGCAGGGACGGGGGTGAAGCTTTCTTT. This gives the protein CASSEGRDGGEAFF. The genes are TRBV25-1 and TRBJ1-1; perhaps TRBD1 as D (5 bases). The CDR3 extends over 14 amino acids. Germline assignment: CDR1 MGHDK and CDR2 SYGVNS. The V and J ends lost 2 bases and 7 bases respectively, with 14 bases between them.

CDR3 nucleotide sequence: TGCGCCAGCAGCTTGTCTCTAGACCCCGATACGCAGTATTTT. It yields the protein CASSLSLDPDTQYF. The rearrangement uses TRBV5-1 and TRBJ2-3, with D unclear. This CDR3 region has 14 residues. V was clipped by 1 base and J by 6 bases, with 12 bases between them. In germline, CDR1 is SGHRS, CDR2 YFSETQ. The full variable domain, rest sourced from reference TRBV5-1 and TRBJ2-3, is KAGVTQTPRYLIKTRGQQVTLSCSPISGHRSVSWYQQTPGQGLQFLFEYFSETQRNKGNFPGRFSGRQFSNSRSEMNVSTLELGDSALYLCASSLSLDPDTQYFGPGTRLTVL.

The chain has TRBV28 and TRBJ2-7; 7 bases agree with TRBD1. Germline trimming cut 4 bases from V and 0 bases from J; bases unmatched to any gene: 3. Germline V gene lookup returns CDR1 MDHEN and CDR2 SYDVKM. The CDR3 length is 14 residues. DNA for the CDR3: TGTGCCAGCAGTTCCCGGGACAGCTCCTACGAGCAGTACTTC. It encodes CASSSRDSSYEQYF.

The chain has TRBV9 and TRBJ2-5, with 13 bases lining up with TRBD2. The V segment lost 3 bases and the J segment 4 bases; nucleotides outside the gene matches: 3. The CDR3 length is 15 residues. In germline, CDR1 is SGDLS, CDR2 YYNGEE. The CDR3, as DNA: TGTGCCAGCAGCGCCGGGACTAGCGGGGCAGAGACCCAGTACTTC. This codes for CASSAGTSGAETQYF. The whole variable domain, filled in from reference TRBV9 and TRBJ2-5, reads DSGVTQTPKHLITATGQRVTLRCSPRSGDLSVYWYQQSLDQGLQFLIQYYNGEERAKGNILERFSAQQFPDLHSELNLSSLELGDSALYFCASSAGTSGAETQYFGPGTRLLVL.

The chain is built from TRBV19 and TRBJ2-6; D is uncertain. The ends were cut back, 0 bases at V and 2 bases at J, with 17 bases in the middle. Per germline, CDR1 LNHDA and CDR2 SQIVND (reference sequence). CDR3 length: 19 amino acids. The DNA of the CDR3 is TGTGCCAGTAGTATAGACCCCAGGAGAGGTCTTACTGGGGCCAACGTCCTGACTTTC. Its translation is CASSIDPRRGLTGANVLTF.